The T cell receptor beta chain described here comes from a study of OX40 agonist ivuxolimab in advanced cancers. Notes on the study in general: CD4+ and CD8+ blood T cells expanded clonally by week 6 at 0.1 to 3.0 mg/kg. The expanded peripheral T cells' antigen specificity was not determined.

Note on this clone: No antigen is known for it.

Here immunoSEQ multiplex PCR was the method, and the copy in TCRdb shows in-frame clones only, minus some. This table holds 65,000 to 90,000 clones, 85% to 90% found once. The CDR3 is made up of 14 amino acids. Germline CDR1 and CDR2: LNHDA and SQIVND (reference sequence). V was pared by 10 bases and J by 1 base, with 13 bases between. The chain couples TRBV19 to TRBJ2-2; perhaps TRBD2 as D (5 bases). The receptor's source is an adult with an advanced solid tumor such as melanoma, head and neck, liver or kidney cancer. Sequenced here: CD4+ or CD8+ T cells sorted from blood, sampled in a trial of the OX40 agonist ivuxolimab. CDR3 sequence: CATSPRGNTGELFF. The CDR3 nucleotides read TGTGCCACCTCACCCCGGGGGAACACCGGGGAGCTGTTTTTT.